The 18 T cell receptor beta chains in this list originate from one sample, sequenced in a study of identical twins. TCRdb used MiXCR to reprocess the 5' RACE reads, holding one entry per CDR3 protein. The table records hundreds of thousands of distinct CDR3 sequences, 8.6% of them present only once. These records were also assigned to another study, of yellow fever vaccine responses in identical twins.

Sequenced input: PBMCs. The receptors come from a woman under 30 in good health.

This clonotype was detected many times. The V and J genes are TRBV25-1 and TRBJ2-2; TRBD1 aligns across 7 bases. With 2 bases clipped from V and 4 bases from J, the junction kept 4 bases outside the gene matches. The CDR3 loop spans 15 amino acids. Germline assignment: CDR1 MGHDK and CDR2 SYGVNS. The CDR3 nucleotides read TGTGCCAGCAGTGAAAGACAGGGCTTCACCGGGGAGCTGTTTTTT. The encoded protein is CASSERQGFTGELFF.

The CDR3 here is CSAERDTDTQYF. The CDR3 nucleotides are TGCAGTGCGGAACGGGACACAGATACGCAGTATTTT. V usage is TRBV20-1 and J usage is TRBJ2-3; D is possibly TRBD2 (5 bases). CDR1 DFQATT and CDR2 SNEGSKA come from the germline V gene (reference sequence). The V gene lost 6 bases and the J gene lost 2 bases, with 9 bases spanning the gap. The CDR3 is made up of 12 amino acids.

This clonotype appeared many times. J is TRBJ2-3 and V is TRBV12-3 or TRBV12-4; D not resolved. Trimming shortened V by 6 bases and J by 1 base, and 8 bases separated the two germline ends. The CDR3 extends over 13 amino acids. The CDR3 is CASRDRGTDTQYF. The CDR3 region has the DNA TGTGCCAGCAGGGATCGGGGCACAGATACGCAGTATTTT.

CDR3 loop: CASRGAGVNYEQYF. The DNA of the CDR3 is TGTGCCAGCAGGGGAGCGGGAGTAAATTACGAGCAGTACTTC. The rearrangement joins TRBV6-2 or TRBV6-3 to TRBJ2-7; 8 nucleotides agree with TRBD2. After removal of 6 bases from V and 4 bases from J, the junction contained 8 bases not matched to a gene. Germline CDR1 is MNHEY and CDR2 is SVGEGT. The CDR3 extends over 14 amino acids.

This clonotype was seen a few times. The chain carries TRBV5-1 and TRBJ2-2; 8 nucleotides agree with TRBD1. Trimming removed 3 bases from V and 0 bases from J; junction bases left unmatched: 4. This CDR3 comprises 16 residues. Germline CDR1 is SGHRS and CDR2 is YFSETQ. The CDR3 DNA follows: TGCGCCAGCAGCTCGCAGGGGGCCGCGAACACCGGGGAGCTGTTTTTT. Translated: CASSSQGAANTGELFF.

This clonotype appeared many times. This chain connects TRBV6-5 to TRBJ2-3; D is uncertain. Germline-derived CDR1 and CDR2 are MNHEY and SVGAGI. Between the trimmed V and J ends, which lost 2 bases and 4 bases, there was a span of 13 bases. The CDR3 consists of 15 residues. CDR3 nucleotide sequence: TGTGCCAGCAGTTACCGGCCAGGTGGGGCAGATACGCAGTATTTT. This encodes CASSYRPGGADTQYF.

In its sample, this clonotype was seen a few times. CDR3 sequence: CASSQERHQYEQYF. The CDR3 region has the DNA TGTGCCAGCAGCCAAGAAAGGCACCAGTACGAGCAGTACTTC. This sequence joins TRBV3-1 and TRBJ2-7; D call uncertain. The CDR3 is 14 amino acids. The germline V gene encodes CDR1 LGHDT and CDR2 YNNKEL (reference sequence). Trimming removed 0 bases at V and 4 bases at J, with 10 bases between.

In nucleotides, the CDR3 is TGTGCCAGCAGCCAAGGTTCCGGGACACTAATTTACGAGCAGTACTTC. Its protein is CASSQGSGTLIYEQYF. The chain employs TRBV3-1 and TRBJ2-7; possible D gene TRBD1, 6 bases. Germline-derived CDR1 and CDR2 are LGHDT and YNNKEL (reference sequence). The V end was cut by 1 base, the J end by 4 bases, with 17 bases between. This CDR3 is 16 amino acids long.

The chain's CDR3 is CASSFVGTTDTQYF. CDR3 nucleotides: TGTGCCAGCAGCTTCGTCGGAACCACAGATACGCAGTATTTT. The V call is TRBV11-2, the J call TRBJ2-3; D unclear. This CDR3 region has 14 residues. Germline lookup yields CDR1 SGHAT and CDR2 FQNNGV. Trimming cost V 3 bases and J 2 bases, with 9 bases left between them.

This sequence joins TRBV30 and TRBJ2-7, with 7 bases lining up with TRBD1. Unmatched junction bases numbered 3, after V lost 1 base and J lost 6 bases. Germline CDR1 is GTSNPN and CDR2 is SVGIG (reference sequence). The CDR3 is 12 residues long. CDR3 residues: CAWSDRGGEQYF. The DNA of the CDR3 is TGTGCCTGGAGTGACAGGGGCGGCGAGCAGTACTTC.

In its sample, this clonotype was seen many times. A junction boundary mismatches the germline segment, possibly from a read error. This rearrangement joins TRBV7-7 to TRBJ2-1; the match to TRBD2 covers 12 bases. This CDR3 contains 15 residues. CDR1 and CDR2 from the germline V gene are SSHAT and FNYEAQ (reference sequence). CDR3 loop: CASSQTSGRDNEQFF. CDR3 nucleotides: TGTGCTAGCAGCCAGACTAGCGGGAGAGACAATGAGCAGTTCTTC.

This sequence joins TRBV10-3 and TRBJ2-1; TRBD2 agrees at 10 bases. The germline gives CDR1 ENHRY, CDR2 SYGVKD. With 4 bases clipped from V and 1 base from J, the junction kept 7 bases outside the gene matches. CDR3 length equals 17 residues. The CDR3 DNA sequence: TGTGCCATCAGTGGACCCCTTAGCGGGGGGTCCTACAATGAGCAGTTCTTC. This gives the protein CAISGPLSGGSYNEQFF.

The table lists this clonotype with many counts. The genes are TRBV27 and TRBJ2-7; no clear D gene. This CDR3 has 15 amino acids. V lost 4 bases, J lost 6 bases, and 19 bases lay in between. CDR1 and CDR2 from the germline V gene are MNHEY and SMNVEV (reference sequence). This CDR3 reads CASSWAEGPVSEQYF. For the CDR3, the DNA is TGTGCCAGCAGTTGGGCGGAAGGCCCCGTGAGCGAGCAGTACTTC.

This clonotype was detected only a few times. The V and J genes are TRBV20-1 and TRBJ2-7; 14 bases align to TRBD2. From germline, CDR1 is DFQATT and CDR2 SNEGSKA (reference sequence). Trimming took 6 bases from V and 4 from J; bases not matched to a gene: 8. The CDR3 runs to 15 residues. CDR3 loop: CSAPGLAGGSYEQYF. DNA for the CDR3: TGCAGTGCCCCCGGACTAGCGGGGGGCAGTTACGAGCAGTACTTC.

CDR3 in amino acids: CASSLGGGGSYNEQFF. Written as DNA, the CDR3 is TGTGCCAGCAGCTTGGGCGGGGGGGGATCCTACAATGAGCAGTTCTTC. The chain joins TRBV5-4 to TRBJ2-1, with 9 positions matching TRBD2. The ends lost 0 bases at V and 1 base at J; junction bases unmatched: 2. Germline CDR1 and CDR2: SGHNT and YYREEE (reference sequence). The CDR3 extends over 16 amino acids.

This clonotype was detected a few times. The V and J genes are TRBV12-3 or TRBV12-4 and TRBJ2-3, with 13 bases fitting TRBD2. J lost 1 base, V lost 6 bases, and 10 bases had no gene match. The CDR3 length is 18 residues. In nucleotides, the CDR3 is TGTGCCAGCAGCCCCACTAGCGGGAGGGCCCCTGGCACAGATACGCAGTATTTT. Translation: CASSPTSGRAPGTDTQYF.

This clonotype has only a few counts. The chain uses TRBV7-2 and TRBJ2-6; D is ambiguous. This CDR3 region has 14 residues. V was cut by 5 bases and J by 3 bases, with 8 bases left in between. Looked up from germline, CDR1 is SGHTA and CDR2 is FQGNSA. DNA of the CDR3: TGTGCCAGCAGCGTTCCGAGTGGGGCCAACGTCCTGACTTTC. It yields the protein CASSVPSGANVLTF. The complete variable domain, with remaining parts taken from reference TRBV7-2 and TRBJ2-6, reads GAGVSQSPSNKVTEKGKDVELRCDPISGHTALYWYRQSLGQGLEFLIYFQGNSAPDKSGLPSDRFSAERTGGSVSTLTIQRTQQEDSAVYLCASSVPSGANVLTFGAGSRLTVL.

This clonotype has a handful of counts. The chain is built from TRBV11-3 and TRBJ2-1; 8 bases align to TRBD2. With 4 bases clipped from V and 8 bases from J, the junction kept 13 bases outside the gene matches. The CDR3 extends over 16 amino acids. Germline V gene lookup returns CDR1 SGHNT and CDR2 YENEEA. This CDR3 is CASSSPMSGRGDEQFF. The CDR3 nucleotides read TGTGCCAGCAGCTCTCCAATGAGCGGGAGAGGCGATGAGCAGTTCTTC.